The 20 T cell receptor beta chains reported below all come from one sample, sequenced in a study of vaccination and CD4 T cells after COVID-19. Described treatment: roughly 11-day PBMC culture with coronavirus spike peptide pools or control peptides (ViraFEST assay). Researchers used the Oncomine TCR Beta short-read assay to sequence DNA from cultured CD4+ T cells. TCRdb analysed the PCR reads with MiXCR anew, one entry per CDR3 protein. The data contain fewer than 25,000 distinct CDR3 sequences, under 55% of them singletons. These TCRs' antigens remain unknown. The specimen was CD4+ T cells from blood, cultured in vitro, collected before SARS-CoV-2 vaccination. Receptors were obtained from a human donor who had recovered from COVID-19.

The V gene is TRBV20-1, the J gene TRBJ2-3; unclear D gene. Per germline, CDR1 DFQATT and CDR2 SNEGSKA (reference sequence). Trimming cost V 3 bases and J 0 bases, with 13 bases left between them. There are 15 residues in the CDR3. CDR3 region: CSASPPGESTDTQYF. For the CDR3, the DNA is TGCAGTGCTAGCCCCCCCGGCGAGAGCACAGATACGCAGTATTTT.

The CDR3 sequence: CASSQDGGQNQPQHF. For the CDR3, the DNA is TGTGCCAGCAGCCAAGATGGGGGACAGAATCAGCCCCAGCATTTT. This chain uses TRBV3-1 with TRBJ1-5; 7 bases match TRBD1. The CDR3 consists of 15 residues. With V trimmed by 0 bases and J by 4 bases, 3 bases remained unmatched. The germline gives CDR1 LGHDT, CDR2 YNNKEL (reference sequence).

The rearrangement joins TRBV4-1 to TRBJ2-5; TRBD2 matches at 12 bases. Germline loops: CDR1 MGHRA, CDR2 YSYEKL. This CDR3 is 17 amino acids long. With V trimmed by 4 bases and J by 7 bases, 13 bases remained unmatched. CDR3 region: CASSPRLAGVPGPTQYF. The CDR3 nucleotides read TGCGCCAGCAGCCCTAGACTAGCGGGGGTACCGGGGCCGACCCAGTACTTC.

The chain joins TRBV20-1 to TRBJ1-5; D call uncertain. The CDR3 covers 11 residues. CDR1 is DFQATT, CDR2 SNEGSKA, per germline (reference sequence). Trimming pared 5 bases from V and 3 bases from J, leaving 5 bases between. The CDR3 region has the DNA TGCAGTGCTGGGCACAATCAGCCCCAGCATTTT. It yields the protein CSAGHNQPQHF.

As regards this clonotype: A much larger clone is a single base away; this may be a read error. The chain uses TRBV7-9 and TRBJ1-5; 10 nucleotides align to TRBD1. The CDR3 extends over 14 amino acids. Looked up from germline, CDR1 is SEHNR and CDR2 is FQNEAQ (reference sequence). The CDR3 DNA sequence: TGTGCCAGCAGCATCGGACAGGGGGGTCAGCTCCAGCATTTT. Its protein product is CASSIGQGGQLQHF.

The chain carries TRBV30 and TRBJ2-6; no reliable D call. Between the trimmed V and J ends, which lost 0 bases and 2 bases, there was a span of 8 bases. This CDR3 has 15 residues. In germline, CDR1 is GTSNPN, CDR2 SVGIG (reference sequence). The DNA for the CDR3 is TGTGCCTGGAGTGTAAGGAAAGCTGGGGCCAACGTCCTGACTTTC. As protein: CAWSVRKAGANVLTF. Using reference TRBV30 and TRBJ2-6 for the parts outside the CDR3, the full variable domain is SQTIHQWPATLVQPVGSPLSLECTVEGTSNPNLYWYRQAAGRGLQLLFYSVGIGQISSEVPQNLSASRPQDRQFILSSKKLLLSDSGFYLCAWSVRKAGANVLTFGAGSRLTVL.

This chain joins TRBV23-1 and TRBJ1-1; tentatively, D is TRBD1 (5 bases). TRBV23-1 carries the ORF label, with uncertain function. Trimming removed 3 bases at V and 1 base at J, with 15 bases between. CDR3 length equals 16 residues. CDR3 in DNA: TGCGCCAGCAGTCAGTTTAGGGTCGGGGCGAACACTGAAGCTTTCTTT. Translation gives CASSQFRVGANTEAFF.

The table lists this clonotype with a few counts. The chain is built from TRBV19 and TRBJ1-3; no definite D call. This CDR3 comprises 15 residues. The V end lost 5 bases, the J end lost 0 bases, and 11 bases lay between the germline ends. Germline CDR1 and CDR2: LNHDA and SQIVND (reference sequence). In DNA, the CDR3 is TGTGCCAGTAGTGTCGACGGAGCCTCTGGAAACACCATATATTTT. Residues: CASSVDGASGNTIYF.

V gene TRBV5-1 combines with J gene TRBJ1-2; 9 bases line up with TRBD1. The CDR3 consists of 15 residues. The junction had 6 bases not matched to a gene; V was cut back by 4 bases and J by 2 bases. From germline, CDR1 is SGHRS and CDR2 YFSETQ. This CDR3 is CASSEEGQGNYGYTF. The CDR3 bases are TGCGCCAGCAGCGAAGAAGGACAGGGGAACTATGGCTACACCTTC. Filled out from reference TRBV5-1 and TRBJ1-2, the complete variable domain reads KAGVTQTPRYLIKTRGQQVTLSCSPISGHRSVSWYQQTPGQGLQFLFEYFSETQRNKGNFPGRFSGRQFSNSRSEMNVSTLELGDSALYLCASSEEGQGNYGYTFGSGTRLTVV.

This clonotype was observed a handful of times. The rearrangement uses TRBV20-1 and TRBJ2-1; D gene uncertain. The V end was cut by 1 base, the J end by 6 bases, with 19 bases between. This CDR3 has 16 amino acids. The germline gives CDR1 DFQATT, CDR2 SNEGSKA (reference sequence). In nucleotides, the CDR3 is TGCAGTGCTAGAGTTCGGCTTAGTCATGGGATCAATGAGCAGTTCTTC. It encodes CSARVRLSHGINEQFF.

The J gene is TRBJ2-4, the V gene TRBV27, with D possibly TRBD1 on 5 matching bases. The germline gives CDR1 MNHEY, CDR2 SMNVEV (reference sequence). This CDR3 contains 16 residues. V lost 7 bases, J lost 0 bases, and 16 bases lay in between. The CDR3 DNA sequence: TGTGCCAGCACCGACGACAGCTTGCTAGCCAAAAACATTCAGTACTTC. Its protein product is CASTDDSLLAKNIQYF.

Only a few counts were recorded for this clonotype. The chain joins TRBV6-1 to TRBJ1-2, with 8 bases lining up with TRBD1. This CDR3 has 14 residues. The germline V gene has CDR1 MNHNS and CDR2 SASEGT. Trimming cost V 7 bases and J 8 bases; bases outside gene matches: 12. CDR3 bases: TGTGCCAGCACTAACGGACAGGGATTGAAAGGCTACACCTTC. Translating it yields CASTNGQGLKGYTF.

This clonotype appeared a few times. This chain joins TRBV2 and TRBJ2-7; 8 nucleotides match TRBD1. This CDR3 is 12 amino acids long. The V gene's germline CDR1 is SNHLY and CDR2 FYNNEI. J was trimmed by 6 bases and V by 6 bases; bases with no gene match: 4. CDR3 bases: TGTGCCAGCAGGGGAGACAGGGGCGAGCAGTACTTC. This sequence encodes CASRGDRGEQYF.

The chain employs TRBV29-1 and TRBJ1-1; D not certain. Trimming took off 4 bases at V and 5 bases at J, with 5 bases between the two ends. This CDR3 contains 10 residues. The germline V gene encodes CDR1 SQVTM and CDR2 ANQGSEA. CDR3 in amino acids: CSVVWTEAFF. In DNA, the CDR3 is TGCAGCGTTGTATGGACTGAAGCTTTCTTT. Filled out from reference TRBV29-1 and TRBJ1-1, the complete variable domain reads SAVISQKPSRDICQRGTSLTIQCQVDSQVTMMFWYRQQPGQSLTLIATANQGSEATYESGFVIDKFPISRPNLTFSTLTVSNMSPEDSSIYLCSVVWTEAFFGQGTRLTVV.

The chain combines TRBV19 with TRBJ2-3; 7 nucleotides align to TRBD2. The CDR3 has 14 amino acids. Germline assignment: CDR1 LNHDA and CDR2 SQIVND (reference sequence). With V trimmed by 3 bases and J by 6 bases, 6 bases remained unmatched. DNA of the CDR3: TGTGCCAGTAGTATTACGTACGGGGGGGATACGCAGTATTTT. Encoded protein: CASSITYGGDTQYF.

The rearrangement links TRBV7-2 to TRBJ2-1, with unresolved D. CDR1 and CDR2 from the germline V gene are SGHTA and FQGNSA. The CDR3 runs to 13 residues. Trimming took 5 bases from V and 4 from J, leaving 9 bases between them. CDR3: CASSITEYNEQFF. In DNA form, the CDR3 reads TGTGCCAGCAGCATTACAGAATACAATGAGCAGTTCTTC.

The V and J genes are TRBV28 and TRBJ2-3; maybe TRBD2 (5 bases). This CDR3 comprises 15 residues. Trimming took 10 bases from V and 1 from J, leaving 18 bases between them. Germline V gene sequence: CDR1 MDHEN, CDR2 SYDVKM. The CDR3 is CATHGLRDGTDTQYF. The DNA for the CDR3 is TGTGCCACCCACGGTCTGAGGGATGGCACAGATACGCAGTATTTT.

The chain has TRBV20-1 and TRBJ2-3; TRBD2 agrees at 14 bases. The CDR3 runs to 14 residues. The J segment lost 3 bases and the V segment lost 5 bases, leaving 1 base of the junction unmatched. CDR1 is DFQATT, CDR2 SNEGSKA, per germline (reference sequence). CDR3 protein: CSAGLAGGTDTQYF. The CDR3 coding sequence is TGCAGTGCTGGACTAGCGGGAGGTACAGATACGCAGTATTTT.

The V gene is TRBV20-1, the J gene TRBJ1-2; 8 bases fit TRBD1. From germline, CDR1 is DFQATT and CDR2 SNEGSKA (reference sequence). V was pared by 6 bases and J by 4 bases, with 13 bases of the junction left unmatched. CDR3 length: 15 residues. CDR3 residues: CSAVFSGTGIYGYTF. CDR3 DNA sequence: TGCAGTGCAGTTTTTAGTGGGACAGGCATCTATGGCTACACCTTC.

The chain employs TRBV15 and TRBJ2-7, with 7 nucleotides matching TRBD2. This CDR3 contains 17 residues. The V gene's germline CDR1 is LNHNV and CDR2 YYDKDF (reference sequence). The J segment lost 4 bases and the V segment lost 1 base, leaving 13 bases of the junction unmatched. The CDR3 bases are TGTGCCACCAGCAGAGTCGGGAGGCCCCAATCAGATTACGAGCAGTACTTC. Protein product: CATSRVGRPQSDYEQYF.